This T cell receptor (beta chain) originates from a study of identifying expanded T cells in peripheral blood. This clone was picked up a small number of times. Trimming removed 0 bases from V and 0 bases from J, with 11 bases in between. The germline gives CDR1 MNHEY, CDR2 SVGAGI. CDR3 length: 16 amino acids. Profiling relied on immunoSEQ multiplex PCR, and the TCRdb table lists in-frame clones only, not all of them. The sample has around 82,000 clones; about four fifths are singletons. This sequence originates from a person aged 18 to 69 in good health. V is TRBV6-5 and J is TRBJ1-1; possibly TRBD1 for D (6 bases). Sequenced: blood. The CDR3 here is CASSYSTGLMNTEAFF. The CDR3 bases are TGTGCCAGCAGTTACTCGACAGGACTCATGAACACTGAAGCTTTCTTT.